This T cell receptor (beta chain) was recorded in a study of CD8 T cells in Susac syndrome. The germline gives CDR1 KGHDR, CDR2 SFDVKD. CDR3 length: 14 amino acids. The V end lost 6 bases, the J end lost 7 bases, and 15 bases lay between the germline ends. Random hexamers were used to reverse transcribe an amount of roughly 0.5 to 1 ug RNA. Each CDR3 protein gets one entry after TCRdb re-called the immunoSEQ multiplex PCR reads with MiXCR. The sample includes around 200,000 distinct CDR3 sequences, approximately 95% of them seen just once. The rearrangement links TRBV24-1 to TRBJ1-5; D perhaps matches TRBD1 (6 bases). The sample was CD4+ T cells from PBMCs. The clonotype comes from a human donor with multiple sclerosis. Here the CDR3 reads CATSRAGQGQPQHF. In nucleotides, the CDR3 is TGTGCCACCAGTCGAGCGGGGCAGGGGCAGCCCCAGCATTTT.